This entry features one T cell receptor beta chain sequence. Unmatched junction bases numbered 5, after V lost 3 bases and J lost 3 bases. This CDR3 is built from 15 residues. Germline loops: CDR1 SGHTA, CDR2 FQGNSA. Profiling relied on immunoSEQ multiplex PCR, and the TCRdb table lists in-frame clones only, not all of them. The table has 250,000 to 300,000 clones, 70% to 90% seen once. The data originate from a study of blood T cell repertoires in COVID-19. The sequence came from a woman in her forties or fifties who had recovered from COVID-19. This rearrangement joins TRBV7-2 to TRBJ2-3, with TRBD2 matching over 8 bases. Sequences were obtained from PBMCs or T cells enriched from blood (not recorded which). In DNA form, the CDR3 reads TGTGCCAGCAGCTTTCGGCGGGAGGCAACAGATACGCAGTATTTT. This encodes CASSFRREATDTQYF.